This section outlines one TCR beta chain sequence together with its context. Antigen: not known. TCRdb re-analysed the 5' RACE reads in MiXCR, keeping a single row per CDR3 protein. The sample gives 350,000 to 500,000 distinct CDR3 sequences, more than 15% of which show up once; under 25% is in the top ten. CDR1 and CDR2 from the germline V gene are SGHTA and FQGTGA. V shed 5 bases and J shed 2 bases, with 12 bases lying between them. This CDR3 has 14 residues. The data originate from a study of T-cell memory formation after mild COVID-19. About the study: Clusters were largely donor specific. The study's findings and limits: In pre-infection memory, a portion of responding clones appeared, which suggested that cross-reactive memory joined.

The chain joins TRBV7-3 to TRBJ1-1, with D uncertain. The material sequenced was PBMCs or a T cell subset sorted from them (not recorded which). The clonotype originates from a man aged 18 to 30 who had mild COVID-19 (a few samples of this study predate the infection). Cell type and time point are not known. The CDR3 reads CASSPDGTNTEAFF. The CDR3 DNA follows: TGTGCCAGCAGCCCCGACGGTACTAACACTGAAGCTTTCTTT.